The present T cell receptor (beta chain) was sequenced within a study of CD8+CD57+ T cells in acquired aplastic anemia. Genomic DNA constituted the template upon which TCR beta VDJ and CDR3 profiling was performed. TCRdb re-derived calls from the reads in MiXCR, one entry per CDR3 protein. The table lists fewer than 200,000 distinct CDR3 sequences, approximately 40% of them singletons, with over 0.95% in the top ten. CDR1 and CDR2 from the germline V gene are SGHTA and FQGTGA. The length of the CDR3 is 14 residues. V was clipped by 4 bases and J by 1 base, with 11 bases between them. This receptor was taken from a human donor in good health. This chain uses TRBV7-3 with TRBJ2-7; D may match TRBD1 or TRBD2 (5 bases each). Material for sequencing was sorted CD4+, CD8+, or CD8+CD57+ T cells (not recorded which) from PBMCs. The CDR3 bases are TGTGCCAGCAGCTCAGGGACGCAGTCCTACGAGCAGTACTTC. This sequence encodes CASSSGTQSYEQYF.